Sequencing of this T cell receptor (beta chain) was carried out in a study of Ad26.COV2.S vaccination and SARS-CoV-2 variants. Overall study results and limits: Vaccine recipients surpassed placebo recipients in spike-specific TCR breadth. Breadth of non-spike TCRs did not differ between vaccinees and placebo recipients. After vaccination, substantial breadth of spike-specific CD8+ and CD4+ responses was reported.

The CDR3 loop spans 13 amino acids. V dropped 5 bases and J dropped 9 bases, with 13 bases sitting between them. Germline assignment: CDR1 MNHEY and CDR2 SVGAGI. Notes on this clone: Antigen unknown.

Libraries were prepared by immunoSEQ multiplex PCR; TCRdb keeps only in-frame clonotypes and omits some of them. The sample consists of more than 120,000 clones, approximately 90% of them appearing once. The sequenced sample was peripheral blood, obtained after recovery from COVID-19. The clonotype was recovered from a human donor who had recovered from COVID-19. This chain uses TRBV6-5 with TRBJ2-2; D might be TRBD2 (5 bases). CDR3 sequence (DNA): TGTGCCAGCAGTCGTGATCGGGGTTGGGAGCTGTTTTTT. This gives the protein CASSRDRGWELFF.